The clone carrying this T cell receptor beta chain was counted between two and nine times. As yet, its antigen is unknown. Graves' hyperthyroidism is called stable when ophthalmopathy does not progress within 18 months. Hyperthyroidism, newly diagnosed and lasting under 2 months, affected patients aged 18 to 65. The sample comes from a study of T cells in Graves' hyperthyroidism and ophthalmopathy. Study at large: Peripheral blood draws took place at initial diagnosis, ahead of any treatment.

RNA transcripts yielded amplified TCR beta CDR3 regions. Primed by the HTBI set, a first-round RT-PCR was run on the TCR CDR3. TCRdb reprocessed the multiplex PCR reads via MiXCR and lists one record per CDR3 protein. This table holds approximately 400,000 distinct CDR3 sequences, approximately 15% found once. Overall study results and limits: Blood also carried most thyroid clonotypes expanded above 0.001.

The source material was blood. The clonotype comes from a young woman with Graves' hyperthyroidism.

CDR3 nucleotides: TGTGCCAGTAGTACCGGGGGAATCAATGAGCAGTTCTTC. Translation gives CASSTGGINEQFF. The chain uses TRBV19 and TRBJ2-1, with a tentative D call TRBD2 (6 bases). The germline gives CDR1 LNHDA, CDR2 SQIVND (reference sequence). The CDR3 sequence is 13 residues long. The V and J ends lost 4 bases and 6 bases respectively, with 10 bases between them.